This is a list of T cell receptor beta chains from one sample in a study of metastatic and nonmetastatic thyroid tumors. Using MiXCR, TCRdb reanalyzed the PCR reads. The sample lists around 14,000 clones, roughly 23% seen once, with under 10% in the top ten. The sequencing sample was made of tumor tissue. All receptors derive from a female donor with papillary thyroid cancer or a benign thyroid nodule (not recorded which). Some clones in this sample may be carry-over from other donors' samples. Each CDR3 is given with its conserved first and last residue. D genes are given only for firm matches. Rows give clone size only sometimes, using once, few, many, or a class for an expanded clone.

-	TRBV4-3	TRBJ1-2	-	TGCGCCAGCAGCCAAGGCAGGGTTGTGGATGGCTACACCTTC	CASSQGRVVDGYTF
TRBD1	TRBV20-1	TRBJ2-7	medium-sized	TGCAGTGCTAGAGATCCTGGGACAGGGGCCTACGAGCAGTACTTC	CSARDPGTGAYEQYF
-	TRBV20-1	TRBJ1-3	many	TGCAGTGCTAGAGATCGGGCAGGGATGGGCTCTGGAAACACCATATATTTT	CSARDRAGMGSGNTIYF
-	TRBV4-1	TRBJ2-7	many	TGCGCCAGCAGCCAAGAGATGGGCAAGGGGAGGAACGGGCTTCCGCTCGAGCAGTACTTC	CASSQEMGKGRNGLPLEQYF
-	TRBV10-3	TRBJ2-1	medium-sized	TGTGCCATCAGCGACGGGGCGGACTCCTACAATGAGCAGTTCTTC	CAISDGADSYNEQFF
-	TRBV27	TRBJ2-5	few	TGTGCCACCGGGCCAGGGGGGTTACAAGAGACCCAGTACTTC	CATGPGGLQETQYF
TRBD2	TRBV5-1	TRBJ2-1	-	TGCGCCAGCAATACGTTAAGCGGGGGTTCCTACAATGAGCAGTTCTTC	CASNTLSGGSYNEQFF
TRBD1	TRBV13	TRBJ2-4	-	TGTGCCAGCAGACGCTCCGGGACAGGGGCGGACATTCAGTACTTC	CASRRSGTGADIQYF
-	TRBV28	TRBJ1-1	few	TGTGCCAGCACTACCGACACTGAAGCTTTCTTT	CASTTDTEAFF
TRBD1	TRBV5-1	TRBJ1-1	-	TGCGCCAGCAGCTCAGGGGGCTGGGGGATGAACACTGAAGCTTTCTTT	CASSSGGWGMNTEAFF
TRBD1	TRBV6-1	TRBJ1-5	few	TGTGCCAACAGACCAACAGGGGTCCGTCAGTCCCAGCATTTT	CANRPTGVRQSQHF
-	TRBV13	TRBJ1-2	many	TGTGCCAGCAGCTCCGACAGGACCTATGGCTACACCTTC	CASSSDRTYGYTF
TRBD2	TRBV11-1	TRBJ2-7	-	TGTGCCAGCAGCCGTGTCCGGGGGGACTCCTACGAGCAGTACTTC	CASSRVRGDSYEQYF
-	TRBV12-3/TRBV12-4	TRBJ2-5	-	TGTGCCAGCAGTTTAAGGTCGACTGAAGCGGGGACCCAGTACTTC	CASSLRSTEAGTQYF
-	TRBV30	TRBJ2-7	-	TGTGCCTGGTCCCGGACAGGGGAACTAGCGGAGGACTACGAGCAGTACTTC	CAWSRTGELAEDYEQYF
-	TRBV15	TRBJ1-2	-	TGTGCCACCAGCGTATACACAGGTGCCGGCTATGGCTACACCTTC	CATSVYTGAGYGYTF
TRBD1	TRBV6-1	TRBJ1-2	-	TGTGCCAGCAGTGAAGCGGCGGGACAGGGGATGTATGGCTACACCTTC	CASSEAAGQGMYGYTF
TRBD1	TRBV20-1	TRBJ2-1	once	TGCAGTGCTAGAGGGACAGGGGGCTACAATGAGCAGTTCTTC	CSARGTGGYNEQFF
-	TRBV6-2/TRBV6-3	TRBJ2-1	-	TGTGCCAGCAGTTACTTACAGGAGGGGTTCTACAATGAGCAGTTCTTC	CASSYLQEGFYNEQFF
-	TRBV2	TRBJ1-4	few	TGTGCCAGCAAGGGGGGCTGGGAAGAACTGTTTTTT	CASKGGWEELFF
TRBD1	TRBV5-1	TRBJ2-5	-	TGCGCCAGCCATCAACGAGAACCAGGGGGACCCTGGGAGACCCAGTACTTC	CASHQREPGGPWETQYF
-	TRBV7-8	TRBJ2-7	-	TGTGCCAGCAGCTTAGAGGTGGCACCCAGCTCCTACGAGCAGTACTTC	CASSLEVAPSSYEQYF
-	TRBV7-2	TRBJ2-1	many	TGTGCCAGCAGCTTAGCCCTACTAGATGAGCAGTTCTTC	CASSLALLDEQFF
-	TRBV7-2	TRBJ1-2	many	TGTGCCAGCAGCTTAGTTCAGGGCTATGGCTACACCTTC	CASSLVQGYGYTF
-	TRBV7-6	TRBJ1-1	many	TGTGCCAGCAGCTCAGGAAGTACTGAAGCTTTCTTT	CASSSGSTEAFF
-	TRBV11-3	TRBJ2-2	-	TGTGCCAGCAGACGGGACGTCAACACCGGGGAGCTGTTTTTT	CASRRDVNTGELFF
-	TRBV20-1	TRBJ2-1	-	TGCAGTGCTAGAGATTCTGGCGGGACGGCTAGGAGCTCCTACAATGAGCAGTTCTTC	CSARDSGGTARSSYNEQFF
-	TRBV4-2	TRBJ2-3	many	TGTGCCAGCAGCCACTGGGGGGTCACAGATACGCAGTATTTT	CASSHWGVTDTQYF
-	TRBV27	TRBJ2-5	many	TGTGCCAGCAGTTCAGGGACGCGGAAGTTAGAGACCCAGTACTTC	CASSSGTRKLETQYF
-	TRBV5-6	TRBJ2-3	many	TGTGCCAGCAGCTTGCGTAGTAGCCTGGCGCAGTATTTT	CASSLRSSLAQYF
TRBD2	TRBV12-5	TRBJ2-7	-	TGTGCTAGTTCCTTGAGCGGGAGTACGTACGAGCGGTACTTC	CASSLSGSTYERYF
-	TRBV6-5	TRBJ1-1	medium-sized	TGTGCCAGCAGTTACGATCGGACTGAAGCTTTCTTT	CASSYDRTEAFF
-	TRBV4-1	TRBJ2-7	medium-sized	TGCGCCAGCAGCCAGGCCACCCCAGGGGGGAACGAGCAGTACTTC	CASSQATPGGNEQYF
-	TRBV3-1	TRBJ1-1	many	TGTGCCAGCAGCCCAGACTTGGGGGGTCGTACTGAAGCTTTCTTT	CASSPDLGGRTEAFF
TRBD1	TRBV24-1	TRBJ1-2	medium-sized	TGTGCCACCAGTGATAACAGGGGGGATGGCTACACCTTC	CATSDNRGDGYTF
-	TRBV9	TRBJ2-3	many	TGTGCCAGCAGCGTAGGGAGCACAGATACGCAGTATTTT	CASSVGSTDTQYF
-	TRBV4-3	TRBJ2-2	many	TGCGCCAGCAGCCAAGGCCAGAACACCGGGGAGCTGTTTTTT	CASSQGQNTGELFF
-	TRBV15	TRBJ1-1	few	TGTGCCACTGCATTAGCCCCGGACACTGAAGCTTTCTTT	CATALAPDTEAFF
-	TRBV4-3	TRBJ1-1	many	TGCGCCAGCAGCCAAGGAGGTTACAGCACGAACACTGAAGCTTTCTTT	CASSQGGYSTNTEAFF
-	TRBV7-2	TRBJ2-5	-	TGTGCCAGCAGCAAACCACTGGCCCTCGAAGAGACCCAGTACTTC	CASSKPLALEETQYF
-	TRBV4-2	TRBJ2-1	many	TGTGCCAGCCGAACCGCTGACAGCAGCTCCTACAATGAGCAGTTCTTC	CASRTADSSSYNEQFF
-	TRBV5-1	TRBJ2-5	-	TGCGCCAGCAGCCGGGCAGGGGAGGCCGGAGAGACCCAGTACTTC	CASSRAGEAGETQYF
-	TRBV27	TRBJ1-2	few	TGTGCCAGCAGTCCCACAATCGGACCTAACTATGGCTACACCTTC	CASSPTIGPNYGYTF
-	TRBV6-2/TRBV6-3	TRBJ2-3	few	TGTGCCAGCAGTTACGGGAGAGGCGCAGATACGCAGTATTTT	CASSYGRGADTQYF
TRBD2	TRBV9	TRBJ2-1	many	TGTGCCAGCAGCGTAGTGTCTAGCGGGAGGGAGCAGTTCTTC	CASSVVSSGREQFF
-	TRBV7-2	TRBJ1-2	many	TGTGCCAGCAGCTTAGTACAGGTTGGCTACACCTTC	CASSLVQVGYTF
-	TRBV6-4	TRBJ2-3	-	TGTGCCAGCAGTTGGCAGCTCACAGATACGCAGTATTTT	CASSWQLTDTQYF
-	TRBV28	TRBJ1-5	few	TGCGCCAGCAGTTTCTTCAGTTTCTATAGCAATCAGCCCCAGCATTTT	CASSFFSFYSNQPQHF
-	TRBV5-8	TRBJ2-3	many	TGTGCCAGCAGCCCGCGGTTTTGGAGTAATCGAATCAATACGCAGTATTTT	CASSPRFWSNRINTQYF
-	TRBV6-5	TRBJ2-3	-	TGTGCCAGCAGTTACTCGGGAGATACGCAGTATTTT	CASSYSGDTQYF
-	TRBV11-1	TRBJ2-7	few	TGTGCCAGCAGCCTCACGAGGGGCTACGAGCAGTACTTC	CASSLTRGYEQYF
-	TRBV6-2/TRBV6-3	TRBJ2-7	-	TGTGCCAGCAGTCTTACGGAGGCCGCGGGAAACGAGCAGTACTTC	CASSLTEAAGNEQYF
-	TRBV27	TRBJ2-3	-	TGTGCCAGCAGTCCACCTGAGTCTGGCACAGATACGCAGTATTTT	CASSPPESGTDTQYF